These 5 T cell receptor beta chains share one sample of origin, sequenced in a study of T cells in Graves' hyperthyroidism and ophthalmopathy. Regions amplified from RNA transcripts were the TCR beta CDR3 regions. HTBI primers were the set used in a first-round RT-PCR of the TCR CDR3. TCRdb itself ran the multiplex PCR reads through MiXCR, one entry per CDR3 protein. The sample lists roughly 740,000 distinct CDR3 sequences, about 16% occurring once. The sequencing sample was made of blood. The receptor set was obtained from a young man with Graves' hyperthyroidism.

The V call is TRBV29-1, the J call TRBJ2-7; D tentatively fits TRBD1 or TRBD2 (5 bases each). The CDR3 extends over 15 amino acids. Trimming took off 6 bases at V and 0 bases at J, with 18 bases between the two ends. Germline V gives CDR1 SQVTM, CDR2 ANQGSEA. The CDR3 nucleotides read TGCAGCGTAGAGGGGTACGCGGGCCCCTCCTACGAGCAGTACTTC. Its protein product is CSVEGYAGPSYEQYF.

The V call is TRBV6-1, the J call TRBJ2-1, with TRBD1 identical over 7 bases. After removal of 5 bases from V and 8 bases from J, the junction contained 9 bases not matched to a gene. In germline, CDR1 is MNHNS, CDR2 SASEGT. The CDR3 is made up of 14 amino acids. The CDR3 reads CASSMQGVGHEQFF. CDR3 nucleotide sequence: TGTGCCAGCAGTATGCAGGGGGTAGGCCATGAGCAGTTCTTC.

This chain connects TRBV9 to TRBJ2-2; 9 bases map to TRBD2. CDR3 length: 14 amino acids. With V trimmed by 7 bases and J by 6 bases, 7 bases remained unmatched. Germline V gene lookup returns CDR1 SGDLS and CDR2 YYNGEE. The CDR3 DNA reads TGTGCCAGCGGAGGAACTAGCGGGTCCGGGGAGCTGTTTTTT. This encodes CASGGTSGSGELFF.

Only a few counts were recorded for this clonotype. The CDR3 coding sequence is TGCGCCAGCAGTCGGGACACCTTTTTCTCTGGGGCCAACGTCCTGACTTTC. Its translation: CASSRDTFFSGANVLTF. This chain uses TRBV5-1 with TRBJ2-6; weak D call: TRBD1 (6 bases). Germline V gene lookup returns CDR1 SGHRS and CDR2 YFSETQ. The CDR3 extends over 17 amino acids. V was pared by 5 bases and J by 0 bases, with 15 bases between.

This clonotype came up many times. The genes are TRBV2 and TRBJ2-7, with D perhaps TRBD1 (5 bases). Trimming took off 8 bases at V and 11 bases at J, with 13 bases between the two ends. This CDR3 is 10 amino acids long. Germline assignment: CDR1 SNHLY and CDR2 FYNNEI. The CDR3 sequence is CASGWTREYF. The CDR3, as DNA: TGTGCCAGCGGATGGACCAGGGAGTACTTC.